The 24 T cell receptor beta chains in this list originate from one sample, sequenced in a study of blood T cell repertoires in COVID-19. Libraries were prepared by immunoSEQ multiplex PCR; TCRdb keeps only in-frame clonotypes and omits some of them. The data show about 220,000 clones, about four fifths seen once. Specimen: peripheral blood. Receptor source: a woman in her fifties or sixties with acute or convalescent COVID-19.

The chain combines TRBV14 with TRBJ1-4; possibly TRBD1 for D (6 bases). Germline V gives CDR1 SGHDN, CDR2 FVKESK. V lost 0 bases to trimming and J lost 6 bases, with 14 bases between them. This CDR3 has 16 residues. CDR3 protein: CASSQDLSRGYEKLFF. The CDR3, as DNA: TGTGCCAGCAGCCAAGATCTGTCCAGGGGTTATGAAAAACTGTTTTTT.

The chain carries TRBV4-3 and TRBJ2-7; D not certain. This CDR3 contains 13 residues. The V gene lost 11 bases and the J gene lost 5 bases, with 19 bases spanning the gap. Germline CDR1 LGHNA, CDR2 YSLEER. CDR3 amino acids: CAFKKVPSDEQYF. The CDR3 DNA reads TGCGCCTTCAAGAAAGTACCCTCGGACGAGCAGTACTTC.

The V and J genes are TRBV7-9 and TRBJ1-4, with 7 bases fitting TRBD1. CDR1 is SEHNR and CDR2 is FQNEAQ in the germline V gene (reference sequence). The CDR3 runs to 16 residues. V was clipped by 5 bases and J by 7 bases; unmatched bases: 13. The CDR3 DNA sequence: TGTGCCAGCAGCCCGTTACAGGGGTCGACCGGTGAAAAACTGTTTTTT. Its protein is CASSPLQGSTGEKLFF.

The V and J genes are TRBV28 and TRBJ2-3, with 8 bases aligning to TRBD2. V dropped 3 bases and J dropped 2; count of bases not matched to a gene: 4. Germline CDR1 is MDHEN and CDR2 is SYDVKM. CDR3 length: 15 amino acids. CDR3 in amino acids: CASSFGGANTDTQYF. The CDR3 nucleotides are TGTGCCAGCAGTTTCGGGGGGGCGAACACAGATACGCAGTATTTT.

The chain joins TRBV3-1 (or the pseudogene TRBV3-2) to TRBJ1-6, with TRBD1 matching 7 bases. V lost 0 bases, J lost 7 bases, and 3 bases stayed unmatched. This CDR3 is built from 15 residues. Germline CDR1 LGHDT, CDR2 YNNKEL (reference sequence). CDR3 in amino acids: CASSQEAGGNSPLHF. In nucleotides, the CDR3 is TGTGCCAGCAGCCAAGAAGCAGGGGGAAATTCACCCCTCCACTTT.

The V call is TRBV3-1 (or the pseudogene TRBV3-2), the J call TRBJ1-1; D unresolved. This CDR3 region has 14 residues. The germline gives CDR1 LGHDT, CDR2 YNNKEL (reference sequence). V was clipped by 0 bases and J by 8 bases, with 13 bases between them. CDR3 in amino acids: CASSQDMAPGEAFF. CDR3 bases: TGTGCCAGCAGCCAAGATATGGCACCGGGAGAAGCTTTCTTT.

This clone was counted a few times. V gene TRBV28 combines with J gene TRBJ2-7; the D gene is possibly TRBD1 (5 bases). This CDR3 contains 14 residues. Trimming removed 4 bases at V and 1 base at J, with 11 bases between. The germline gives CDR1 MDHEN, CDR2 SYDVKM. CDR3 loop: CASSSPTGSYEQYF. The CDR3 DNA follows: TGTGCCAGCAGTTCCCCAACAGGTTCCTACGAGCAGTACTTC.

In the case of this clone: One base separates it from a far larger clone, so it is likely a read error. This chain joins TRBV27 and TRBJ2-5; D call uncertain. The CDR3 runs 12 residues. Per germline, CDR1 MNHEY and CDR2 SMNVEV (reference sequence). The V gene lost 4 bases and the J gene lost 0 bases, with 3 bases spanning the gap. Here the CDR3 DNA reads TGTGCCAGCAGTTCGTACCAAGAGACCCAGTACTTC. Translation: CASSSYQETQYF.

V usage is TRBV5-1 and J usage is TRBJ2-3, with 10 positions matching TRBD2. Germline loops: CDR1 SGHRS, CDR2 YFSETQ. The trim removed 5 bases at V and 5 bases at J, leaving 8 bases unmatched. The CDR3 loop spans 15 amino acids. DNA for the CDR3: TGCGCCAGCAGGGGGCTAGCGGGGGCCGTAGATACGCAGTATTTT. This sequence encodes CASRGLAGAVDTQYF.

The chain recombines TRBV7-2 with TRBJ2-3, with a possible D match to TRBD2 (5 bases). The CDR3 consists of 16 residues. Germline V lookup: CDR1 SGHTA, CDR2 FQGNSA. With 5 bases removed from V and 2 bases from J, the gap between germline ends came to 17 bases. CDR3 loop: CASSPRLTTNTDTQYF. DNA for the CDR3: TGTGCCAGCAGCCCCCGACTGACTACCAACACAGATACGCAGTATTTT.

A remark on this clone: One end of the junction fails to match germline, which may point to a read error. V usage is TRBV19 and J usage is TRBJ1-2; tentatively, D is TRBD1 (5 bases). This CDR3 is 15 amino acids long. Germline V gene data show CDR1 as LNHDA and CDR2 as SQIVND (reference sequence). The CDR3, as DNA: TGTGCCAGTAGTCTAGACGGGCAGGGAAGCTATGGCTACACCTTC. Amino acid sequence: CASSLDGQGSYGYTF.

This chain uses TRBV4-3 with TRBJ2-1; the match to TRBD2 covers 9 bases. The germline V gene encodes CDR1 LGHNA and CDR2 YSLEER. The V and J ends lost 4 bases and 8 bases, in that order; junction bases with no gene match: 9. The CDR3 totals 15 residues. Written as DNA, the CDR3 is TGCGCCAGCAGCCTGGGGACTAGCCCAGGCGATGAGCAGTTCTTC. This encodes CASSLGTSPGDEQFF.

This sequence joins TRBV5-1 and TRBJ2-3, with a weak D call TRBD1 (6 bases). Germline CDR1 SGHRS, CDR2 YFSETQ. Trimming removed 3 bases from V and 2 bases from J, with 13 bases in between. The CDR3 totals 15 residues. The CDR3 bases are TGCGCCAGCAGCTCGGACAGAAGACCCACAGATACGCAGTATTTT. Its protein product is CASSSDRRPTDTQYF.

The chain links TRBV7-2 to TRBJ1-2, with 7 bases matching TRBD1. Germline V gives CDR1 SGHTA, CDR2 FQGNSA. The CDR3 sequence is 14 residues long. V lost 5 bases, J lost 5 bases, and 8 bases stayed unmatched. The CDR3 loop is CASSLTGQWYGYTF. In nucleotides, the CDR3 is TGTGCCAGCAGCCTTACGGGACAGTGGTATGGCTACACCTTC.

This clone was recorded only once. The chain employs TRBV7-2 and TRBJ1-6; 9 bases agree with TRBD1. CDR1 and CDR2 from the germline V gene are SGHTA and FQGNSA. V dropped 3 bases and J dropped 14; count of bases not matched to a gene: 8. The CDR3 is 14 residues long. CDR3 in amino acids: CASSFGDRAQSLHF. The CDR3 bases are TGTGCCAGCAGCTTTGGGGACAGGGCTCAATCCCTCCACTTT.

This clone was seen a few times. This sequence joins TRBV18 and TRBJ2-7; D may be TRBD1 (5 bases). The CDR3 consists of 14 residues. CDR1 and CDR2 from the germline V gene are KGHSH and LQKENI. The V gene lost 2 bases and the J gene lost 2 bases, with 10 bases spanning the gap. The CDR3 DNA reads TGTGCCAGCTCACCATTCAAGGGGCCCTACGAGCAGTACTTC. This encodes CASSPFKGPYEQYF. The whole variable domain, filled in from reference TRBV18 and TRBJ2-7, reads NAGVMQNPRHLVRRRGQEARLRCSPMKGHSHVYWYRQLPEEGLKFMVYLQKENIIDESGMPKERFSAEFPKEGPSILRIQQVVRGDSAAYFCASSPFKGPYEQYFGPGTRLTVT.

The chain recombines TRBV7-2 with TRBJ1-5; D may be TRBD1 (6 bases). Germline V lookup: CDR1 SGHTA, CDR2 FQGNSA. The CDR3 loop spans 13 amino acids. Trimming removed 4 bases at V and 6 bases at J, with 10 bases between. In nucleotides, the CDR3 is TGTGCCAGCAGCTACAGGGCGGCTCAGCCCCAGCATTTT. Translating it yields CASSYRAAQPQHF.

This chain uses TRBV18 with TRBJ1-3; D remains unclear. This CDR3 comprises 16 residues. Trimming removed 4 bases from V and 1 base from J, with 14 bases in between. The germline gives CDR1 KGHSH, CDR2 LQKENI. As DNA, the CDR3 is TGTGCCAGCTCACAGGGATCGGGGTTTTCTGGAAACACCATATATTTT. It translates to CASSQGSGFSGNTIYF. Together with reference TRBV18 and TRBJ1-3, the CDR3 gives the full variable domain: NAGVMQNPRHLVRRRGQEARLRCSPMKGHSHVYWYRQLPEEGLKFMVYLQKENIIDESGMPKERFSAEFPKEGPSILRIQQVVRGDSAAYFCASSQGSGFSGNTIYFGEGSWLTVV.

The chain uses TRBV7-8 and TRBJ1-1; 7 nucleotides align to TRBD1. Germline-derived CDR1 and CDR2 are SGHVS and FQNEAQ. CDR3 length equals 13 residues. V gave up 5 bases and J gave up 1 base; unmatched junction bases: 1. DNA for the CDR3: TGTGCCAGCAGCCGGACAGGGAACACTGAAGCTTTCTTT. Protein sequence: CASSRTGNTEAFF.

This chain joins TRBV2 and TRBJ1-4; 10 bases line up with TRBD1. Trimming took 5 bases from V and 5 from J; bases not matched to a gene: 5. The germline V gene encodes CDR1 SNHLY and CDR2 FYNNEI. The CDR3 extends over 15 amino acids. This CDR3 reads CASSWTGGTNEKLFF. CDR3 nucleotide sequence: TGTGCCAGCAGTTGGACAGGGGGTACCAATGAAAAACTGTTTTTT.

The chain has TRBV2 and TRBJ2-1; TRBD2 agrees at 10 bases. J lost 7 bases, V lost 4 bases, and 13 bases had no gene match. Germline V lookup: CDR1 SNHLY, CDR2 FYNNEI. The CDR3 runs 17 residues. The CDR3 spells CASSVQPPGLALNEQFF. The CDR3 DNA is TGTGCCAGCAGTGTACAACCCCCGGGACTAGCGTTAAATGAGCAGTTCTTC.

This clone was counted a single time. The chain carries TRBV3-1 (or the pseudogene TRBV3-2) and TRBJ2-7; TRBD1 is a possible D gene (5 bases). Germline V gives CDR1 LGHDT, CDR2 YNNKEL (reference sequence). This CDR3 spans 14 amino acids. Trimming removed 4 bases at V and 0 bases at J, with 10 bases between. DNA for the CDR3: TGTGCCAGCAGCCCAGGGTTGAGCTCCTACGAGCAGTACTTC. It specifies CASSPGLSSYEQYF.

The J gene is TRBJ2-3, the V gene TRBV7-3; TRBD1 might be the D (6 bases). Germline V lookup: CDR1 SGHTA, CDR2 FQGTGA. Trimming took 1 base from V and 5 from J, leaving 13 bases between them. This CDR3 spans 15 amino acids. The CDR3 is CASSLNAGVLDTQYF. In nucleotides, the CDR3 is TGTGCCAGCAGCTTAAATGCAGGGGTCCTAGATACGCAGTATTTT.

The chain carries TRBV7-3 and TRBJ2-1; D is possibly TRBD1 (5 bases). The CDR3 has 13 amino acids. CDR1 is SGHTA and CDR2 is FQGTGA in the germline V gene. V gave up 1 base and J gave up 5 bases, with 6 bases separating them. The chain's CDR3 is CASSLRTNNEQFF. The CDR3 DNA sequence: TGTGCCAGCAGCTTAAGGACAAACAATGAGCAGTTCTTC. The full variable domain, in which reference TRBV7-3 and TRBJ2-1 provide the parts outside the CDR3, is GAGVSQTPSNKVTEKGKYVELRCDPISGHTALYWYRQSLGQGPEFLIYFQGTGAADDSGLPNDRFFAVRPEGSVSTLKIQRTERGDSAVYLCASSLRTNNEQFFGPGTRLTVL.